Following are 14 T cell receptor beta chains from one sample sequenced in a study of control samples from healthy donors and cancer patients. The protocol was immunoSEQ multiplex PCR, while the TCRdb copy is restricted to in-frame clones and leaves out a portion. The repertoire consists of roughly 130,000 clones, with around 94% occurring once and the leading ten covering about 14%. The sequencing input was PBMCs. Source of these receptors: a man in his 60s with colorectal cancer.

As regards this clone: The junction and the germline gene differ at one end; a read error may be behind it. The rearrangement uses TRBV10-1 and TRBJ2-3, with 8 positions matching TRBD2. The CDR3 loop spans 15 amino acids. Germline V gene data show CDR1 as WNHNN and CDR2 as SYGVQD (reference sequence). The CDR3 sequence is CVSSDPAGARDTQYF. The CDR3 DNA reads TGCGTCAGCAGTGACCCAGCGGGGGCAAGGGATACGCAGTATTTT.

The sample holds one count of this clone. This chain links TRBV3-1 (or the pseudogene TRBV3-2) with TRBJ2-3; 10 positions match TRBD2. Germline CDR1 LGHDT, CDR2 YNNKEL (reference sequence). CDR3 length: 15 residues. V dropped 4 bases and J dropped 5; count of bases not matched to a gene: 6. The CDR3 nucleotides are TGTGCCAGCAGCCCGAGCGGGGGGGCCGGAGATACGCAGTATTTT. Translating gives CASSPSGGAGDTQYF.

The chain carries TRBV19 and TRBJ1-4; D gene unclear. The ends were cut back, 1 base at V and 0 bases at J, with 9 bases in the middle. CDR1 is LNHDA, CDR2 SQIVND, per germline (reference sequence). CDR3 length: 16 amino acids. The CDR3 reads CASSIGTVATNEKLFF. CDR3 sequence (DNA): TGTGCCAGTAGTATAGGCACCGTTGCAACTAATGAAAAACTGTTTTTT.

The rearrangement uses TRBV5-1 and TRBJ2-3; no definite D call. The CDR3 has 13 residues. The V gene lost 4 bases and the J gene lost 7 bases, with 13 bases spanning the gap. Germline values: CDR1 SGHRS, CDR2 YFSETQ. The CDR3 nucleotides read TGCGCCAGCAGCCTGCACACAGAGAATACGCAGTATTTT. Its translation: CASSLHTENTQYF. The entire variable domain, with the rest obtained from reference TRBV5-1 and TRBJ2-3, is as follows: KAGVTQTPRYLIKTRGQQVTLSCSPISGHRSVSWYQQTPGQGLQFLFEYFSETQRNKGNFPGRFSGRQFSNSRSEMNVSTLELGDSALYLCASSLHTENTQYFGPGTRLTVL.

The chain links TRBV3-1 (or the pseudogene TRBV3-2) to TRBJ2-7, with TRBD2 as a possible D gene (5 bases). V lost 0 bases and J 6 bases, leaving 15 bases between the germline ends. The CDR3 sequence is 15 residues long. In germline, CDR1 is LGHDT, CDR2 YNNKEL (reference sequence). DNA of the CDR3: TGTGCCAGCAGCCAAGATCACAGCTACCGGGGCGAGCAGTACTTC. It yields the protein CASSQDHSYRGEQYF.

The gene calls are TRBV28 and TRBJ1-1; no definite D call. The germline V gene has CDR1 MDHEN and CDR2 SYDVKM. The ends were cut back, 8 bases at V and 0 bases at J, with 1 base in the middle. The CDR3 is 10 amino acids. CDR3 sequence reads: CASVNTEAFF. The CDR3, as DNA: TGTGCCAGCGTGAACACTGAAGCTTTCTTT.

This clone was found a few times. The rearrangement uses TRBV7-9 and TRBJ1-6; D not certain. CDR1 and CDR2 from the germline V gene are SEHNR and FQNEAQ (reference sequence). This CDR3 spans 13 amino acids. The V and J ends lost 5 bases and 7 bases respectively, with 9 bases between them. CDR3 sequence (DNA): TGTGCCAGCAGCGACGGAGGGAATTCACCCCTCCACTTT. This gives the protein CASSDGGNSPLHF.

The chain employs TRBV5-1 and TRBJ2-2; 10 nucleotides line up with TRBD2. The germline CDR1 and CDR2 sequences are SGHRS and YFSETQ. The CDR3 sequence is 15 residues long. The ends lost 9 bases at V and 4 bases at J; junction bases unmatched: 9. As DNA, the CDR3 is TGCGCCACCAGGGAGTCTAGCGGGGGCACCGGGGAGCTGTTTTTT. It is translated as CATRESSGGTGELFF.

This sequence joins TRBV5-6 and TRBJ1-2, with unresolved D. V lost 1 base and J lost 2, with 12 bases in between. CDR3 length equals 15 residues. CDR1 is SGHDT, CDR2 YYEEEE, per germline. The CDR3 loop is CASSLSLALNYGYTF. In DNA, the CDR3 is TGTGCCAGCAGCTTGAGCTTGGCCCTGAACTATGGCTACACCTTC.

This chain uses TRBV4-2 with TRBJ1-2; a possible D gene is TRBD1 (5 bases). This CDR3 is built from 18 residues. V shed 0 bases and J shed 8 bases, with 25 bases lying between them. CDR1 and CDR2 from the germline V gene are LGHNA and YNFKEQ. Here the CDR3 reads CASSQEMGLGGVSSGYTF. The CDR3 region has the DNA TGTGCCAGCAGCCAAGAGATGGGACTTGGGGGGGTGTCAAGCGGCTACACCTTC.

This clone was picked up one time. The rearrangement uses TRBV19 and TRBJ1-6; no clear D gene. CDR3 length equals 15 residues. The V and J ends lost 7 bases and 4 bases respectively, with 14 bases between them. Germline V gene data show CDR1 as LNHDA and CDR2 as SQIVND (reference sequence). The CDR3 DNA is TGTGCCAGTACCTCTGGCCGGGATTATAATTCACCCCTCCACTTT. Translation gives CASTSGRDYNSPLHF.

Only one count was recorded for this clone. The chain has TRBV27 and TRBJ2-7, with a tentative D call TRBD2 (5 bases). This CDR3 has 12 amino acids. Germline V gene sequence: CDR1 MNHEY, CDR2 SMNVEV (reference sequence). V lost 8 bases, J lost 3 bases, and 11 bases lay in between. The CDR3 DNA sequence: TGTGCCAGCGCGAGCGAGGGCTACGAGCAGTACTTC. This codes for CASASEGYEQYF.

The CDR3 nucleotides are TGTGCCAGCTCACCCTCCGGGACAAGGCTCAATGGGGGCTACACCTTC. Its translation is CASSPSGTRLNGGYTF. The V and J genes are TRBV18 and TRBJ1-2; tentatively, D is TRBD1 (6 bases). CDR3 length: 16 amino acids. Germline V gives CDR1 KGHSH, CDR2 LQKENI. V lost 3 bases and J lost 8, with 22 bases in between. The full variable domain, with the rest looked up from reference TRBV18 and TRBJ1-2, is NAGVMQNPRHLVRRRGQEARLRCSPMKGHSHVYWYRQLPEEGLKFMVYLQKENIIDESGMPKERFSAEFPKEGPSILRIQQVVRGDSAAYFCASSPSGTRLNGGYTFGSGTRLTVV.

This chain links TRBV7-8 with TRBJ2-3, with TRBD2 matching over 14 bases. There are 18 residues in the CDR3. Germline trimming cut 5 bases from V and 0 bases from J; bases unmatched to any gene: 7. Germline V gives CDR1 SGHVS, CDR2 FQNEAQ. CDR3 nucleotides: TGTGCCAGCAGCAAGGGACTAGCGGGAGATACTAGCACAGATACGCAGTATTTT. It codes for CASSKGLAGDTSTDTQYF.